This TCR beta chain was captured in a study of blood T cell repertoires in COVID-19. About the study: Researchers got acute and convalescent COVID-19 samples from the United States, Italy and Spain. The cDNA or gDNA used as material had been derived from T cells, B-cell-depleted T cells, or PBMCs.

The germline CDR1 and CDR2 sequences are GTSNPN and SVGIG (reference sequence). This CDR3 spans 15 amino acids. Trimming left V 3 bases short and J 4 bases short, with 15 bases between. Source study methods: Reference gene primer amplification gave estimated nucleated cell counts. Generated by immunoSEQ multiplex PCR, the TCRdb table keeps only in-frame clones and is missing some. D and trimming were read from the DNA, whereas the V and J calls and clone size are those reported in that table. The profile covers over 150,000 clones, with roughly 87% appearing a single time and 6% to 7.5% taken by the ten largest.

The sample consisted of PBMCs or T cells enriched from blood (not recorded which). This TCR derives from a woman between 50 and 59 years old who had recovered from COVID-19. The V call is TRBV30, the J call TRBJ1-4; D unresolved. The CDR3 reads CAWSGGVGVNEKLFF. As DNA, the CDR3 is TGTGCCTGGAGCGGCGGGGTTGGGGTTAATGAAAAACTGTTTTTT. The full variable domain, rest sourced from reference TRBV30 and TRBJ1-4, is SQTIHQWPATLVQPVGSPLSLECTVEGTSNPNLYWYRQAAGRGLQLLFYSVGIGQISSEVPQNLSASRPQDRQFILSSKKLLLSDSGFYLCAWSGGVGVNEKLFFGSGTQLSVL.